The clone carrying this TCR beta chain has a single count. This specimen comes from a study of blood T cell repertoires in COVID-19. Overall study context: Researchers got acute and convalescent COVID-19 samples from the United States, Italy and Spain. The analysed material was cDNA or gDNA that came from T cells, B-cell-depleted T cells, or PBMCs.

The authors' processing: For nucleated cells, counts were estimated from reference gene primer amplification. Some clones are missing from TCRdb's copy, which holds only in-frame ones; the method was immunoSEQ multiplex PCR. That table furnishes V, J and clone size, whereas the DNA furnished D and trimming. The sample shows fewer than 35,000 clones, 89% of them seen only once. This TCR derives from an elderly man with acute or convalescent COVID-19. Sequencing used peripheral blood.

The CDR3 sequence is CASSQWAGVYGYTF. The CDR3 DNA reads TGTGCCAGCAGCCAATGGGCAGGGGTCTATGGCTACACCTTC. The chain carries TRBV14 and TRBJ1-2, with a tentative D call TRBD1 (6 bases). Germline V gene data show CDR1 as SGHDN and CDR2 as FVKESK. V shed 2 bases and J shed 4 bases, with 11 bases lying between them. The CDR3 has 14 amino acids.